This entry lists 16 T cell receptor beta chains sequenced from one sample in a study of regulatory T cells in long-lasting Graves disease. For TCR beta, libraries came from iRepertoire HTBI primers and Arm-PCR of CDR3 regions. TCRdb used MiXCR to reprocess the multiplex PCR reads, holding one entry per CDR3 protein. Of 360,000 or so distinct CDR3 sequences in the sample, about 23% were seen once. Specified time point: persistent/refractory GD, antithyroid drugs over 5 years with positive TRAb. The TCR library was made from RNA extracted from PBMCs. Sequencing used peripheral blood mononuclear cells (PBMCs), obtained when the disease was refractory, from a patient treated with antithyroid drugs. The receptor source for this set is a woman aged 40 to 55 with Graves disease.

At least ten counts were recorded for this clonotype. The chain combines TRBV20-1 with TRBJ2-5, with 8 positions matching TRBD1. Germline-derived CDR1 and CDR2 are DFQATT and SNEGSKA (reference sequence). V shed 0 bases, J shed 4 bases, and the junction held 10 bases outside the gene matches. The CDR3 is 16 residues long. CDR3 residues: CSAREPGQAVGETQYF. DNA for the CDR3: TGCAGTGCTAGAGAACCGGGACAGGCCGTGGGAGAGACCCAGTACTTC.

This clonotype was recorded many times. J is TRBJ2-5 and V is TRBV2; D remains ambiguous. The V gene lost 7 bases and the J gene lost 4 bases, with 13 bases spanning the gap. The length of the CDR3 is 13 residues. The V gene's germline CDR1 is SNHLY and CDR2 FYNNEI. CDR3 nucleotide sequence: TGTGCCAGCATGGATGGACGAAGAGAGACCCAGTACTTC. Its translation: CASMDGRRETQYF.

This clonotype was seen repeatedly, ten times or more. The chain employs TRBV11-1 and TRBJ2-6; D uncertain. This CDR3 is 17 amino acids long. Trimming stripped 2 bases from V and 0 bases from J, with 11 bases between. CDR1 and CDR2 from the germline V gene are SGHAT and FQDESV (reference sequence). The DNA of the CDR3 is TGTGCCAGCAGCTTACTAATGGTGTCCTCTGGGGCCAACGTCCTGACTTTC. The encoded protein is CASSLLMVSSGANVLTF.

The chain is built from TRBV7-9 and TRBJ1-4, with D hard to call. The CDR3 spans 15 residues. V was shortened by 0 bases and J by 7 bases, with 12 bases between the two germline ends. From germline, CDR1 is SEHNR and CDR2 FQNEAQ (reference sequence). The CDR3 coding sequence is TGTGCCAGCAGCTTAGCCTATAGCCAGACTGAAAAACTGTTTTTT. Translated: CASSLAYSQTEKLFF. The whole variable domain, remainder taken from reference TRBV7-9 and TRBJ1-4, is DTGVSQNPRHKITKRGQNVTFRCDPISEHNRLYWYRQTLGQGPEFLTYFQNEAQLEKSRLLSDRFSAERPKGSFSTLEIQRTEQGDSAMYLCASSLAYSQTEKLFFGSGTQLSVL.

This clonotype was counted only a few times. This chain links TRBV24-1 with TRBJ1-2, with 8 bases that match TRBD1. From germline, CDR1 is KGHDR and CDR2 SFDVKD. CDR3 length equals 16 residues. Unmatched junction bases numbered 12, after V lost 2 bases and J lost 8 bases. CDR3 amino acids: CATSDSGQVSEKGYTF. The CDR3 DNA is TGTGCCACCAGTGATTCGGGACAGGTGTCAGAAAAAGGCTACACCTTC.

Of note for this clonotype: A read error may produce the germline difference seen at one junction end. This rearrangement joins TRBV3-1 to TRBJ1-2; D is undetermined. CDR3 length: 13 amino acids. Germline CDR1 reads LGHDT; CDR2 reads YNNKEL (reference sequence). The CDR3 region has the DNA TGTGCCAACAGCCAAGTATTAGGAGGGGGCTACACCTTC. Protein sequence: CANSQVLGGGYTF.

The chain has TRBV5-8 and TRBJ1-5, with D uncertain. V was cut by 4 bases and J by 7 bases, with 9 bases left in between. CDR1 is SGHTS and CDR2 is YDEGEE in the germline V gene. There are 12 residues in the CDR3. CDR3 bases: TGTGCCAGCAGCCCATCGTGGCAGCCCCAGCATTTT. It encodes CASSPSWQPQHF.

The V call is TRBV28, the J call TRBJ2-4, with TRBD2 as a possible D gene (5 bases). Germline V gene sequence: CDR1 MDHEN, CDR2 SYDVKM. Trimming took 2 bases from V and 3 from J, leaving 20 bases between them. The CDR3 has 18 amino acids. The CDR3 is CASSLSERRLVGKNIQYF. The CDR3 nucleotides are TGTGCCAGCAGTTTAAGCGAACGGAGGTTGGTTGGCAAAAACATTCAGTACTTC.

The table lists this clonotype with a few counts. The chain is built from TRBV19 and TRBJ1-1, with 7 nucleotides matching TRBD1. This CDR3 is built from 14 residues. The germline V gene encodes CDR1 LNHDA and CDR2 SQIVND (reference sequence). V trimming: 4 bases; J trimming: 5 bases; junction bases outside the gene matches: 7. The CDR3 loop is CASSNYRGSTEAFF. The DNA for the CDR3 is TGTGCCAGTAGTAACTACAGGGGATCAACTGAAGCTTTCTTT.

This clonotype has a count of ten or more. The CDR3 region is CASRNSGRAFTGELFF. The CDR3 DNA is TGTGCCAGCAGAAACAGCGGGAGGGCATTCACCGGGGAGCTGTTTTTT. The chain recombines TRBV6-1 with TRBJ2-2, with TRBD2 matching 10 bases. The CDR3 loop spans 16 amino acids. V dropped 6 bases and J dropped 4; count of bases not matched to a gene: 8. The germline V gene has CDR1 MNHNS and CDR2 SASEGT.

This clonotype was detected many times. The chain carries TRBV28 and TRBJ2-2; D may be TRBD2 (5 bases). CDR1 and CDR2 from the germline V gene are MDHEN and SYDVKM. V gave up 5 bases and J gave up 4 bases, with 11 bases separating them. This CDR3 is 14 amino acids long. CDR3 sequence: CASSPWTSTGELFF. The CDR3, as DNA: TGTGCCAGCAGTCCGTGGACTTCCACCGGGGAGCTGTTTTTT.

In its sample, this clonotype was seen a few times. J is TRBJ2-3 and V is TRBV28; D uncertain. The V gene's germline CDR1 is MDHEN and CDR2 SYDVKM. Trimming took 8 bases from V and 2 from J, leaving 11 bases between them. CDR3 length: 13 residues. CDR3 bases: TGTGCCAGCCGACCCACTTCCACAGATACGCAGTATTTT. This gives the protein CASRPTSTDTQYF. The whole variable domain, remainder taken from reference TRBV28 and TRBJ2-3, is DVKVTQSSRYLVKRTGEKVFLECVQDMDHENMFWYRQDPGLGLRLIYFSYDVKMKEKGDIPEGYSVSREKKERFSLILESASTNQTSMYLCASRPTSTDTQYFGPGTRLTVL.

The chain carries TRBV19 and TRBJ2-3; 12 bases are a match to TRBD2. Germline V gene data show CDR1 as LNHDA and CDR2 as SQIVND (reference sequence). Trimming took 5 bases from V and 4 from J; bases not matched to a gene: 4. CDR3 length equals 15 residues. The CDR3 loop reads CASSRLAGEADTQYF. The CDR3 bases are TGTGCCAGTAGTCGACTAGCGGGAGAGGCAGATACGCAGTATTTT.

This clonotype has a count of ten or more. Relative to the germline gene, one junction end is altered; a read error may explain this. The CDR3 DNA reads TGTGCCAGTAGCTTCAGGGGCATCTTTTACACTGAAGCTTTCTTT. Translated, it gives CASSFRGIFYTEAFF. V gene TRBV13 combines with J gene TRBJ1-1; perhaps TRBD1 as D (6 bases). The germline V gene encodes CDR1 PRHDT and CDR2 FYEKMQ (reference sequence). The CDR3 is 15 residues long.

Many counts were recorded for this clonotype. The J gene is TRBJ2-7, the V gene TRBV27; 15 bases map to TRBD2. Germline CDR1 and CDR2: MNHEY and SMNVEV (reference sequence). V was clipped by 5 bases and J by 4 bases; unmatched bases: 3. This CDR3 comprises 15 residues. CDR3 region: CASSPGTSGRYEQYF. CDR3 nucleotides: TGTGCCAGCAGTCCGGGGACTAGCGGGAGGTACGAGCAGTACTTC.

This clonotype was detected a few times. The V and J genes are TRBV10-3 and TRBJ2-7, with no clear D. The CDR3 is 13 residues long. Germline V CDR1 and CDR2: ENHRY, SYGVKD. The ends were cut back, 0 bases at V and 2 bases at J, with 5 bases in the middle. CDR3 bases: TGTGCCATCAGTGAGTCGTACCCCTACGAGCAGTACTTC. As protein: CAISESYPYEQYF.